These 14 T cell receptor beta chains came from one sample sequenced in a study of OX40 agonist ivuxolimab in advanced cancers. The table came from immunoSEQ multiplex PCR; TCRdb's copy has only in-frame clones and leaves some out. The table records about 76,000 clones, 65% to 90% of them present only once. The specimen was CD4+ or CD8+ T cells sorted from blood, collected in a trial of the OX40 agonist ivuxolimab. Receptors originate from an adult with an advanced solid tumor such as melanoma, head and neck, liver or kidney cancer.

The gene calls are TRBV12-5 and TRBJ1-4; D gene uncertain. Germline CDR1 is LGHNT and CDR2 is FRNRAP. The V end lost 8 bases, the J end lost 8 bases, and 12 bases lay between the germline ends. This CDR3 region has 12 residues. CDR3 in DNA: TGTGCTAGTTCGCACTATGGAGAAAAACTGTTTTTT. It is translated as CASSHYGEKLFF.

V is TRBV19 and J is TRBJ1-2; D is possibly TRBD1 (5 bases). Germline V gives CDR1 LNHDA, CDR2 SQIVND (reference sequence). This CDR3 spans 15 amino acids. V lost 1 base and J lost 4, with 13 bases in between. The CDR3 protein is CASSIVGTQGYGYTF. The CDR3 nucleotides are TGTGCCAGTAGTATAGTTGGGACCCAGGGCTATGGCTACACCTTC.

The chain links TRBV7-6 to TRBJ1-5; tentative D call: TRBD1 (5 bases). CDR1 and CDR2 (germline): SGHVS, FNYEAQ. Trimming cost V 1 base and J 3 bases, with 10 bases left between them. The CDR3 loop spans 15 amino acids. CDR3 coding DNA: TGTGCCAGCAGCTTAGAATCAGGGTTCAATCAGCCCCAGCATTTT. Its protein is CASSLESGFNQPQHF.

This chain connects TRBV12-1 to TRBJ1-4; the table's TRBD1 call for D was not verified on the DNA. TRBV12-1 is recorded as a pseudogene. This CDR3 has 23 amino acids. The CDR3 nucleotides are TGTGCCAGCAGCTTTATTTGCCCCCACATTTCCGGGGCCACAGGGACAACTAATGAAAAACTGTTTTTT. It specifies CASSFICPHISGATGTTNEKLFF.

The rearrangement joins TRBV12-5 to TRBJ2-1; 9 positions match TRBD2. There are 19 residues in the CDR3. Germline assignment: CDR1 LGHNT and CDR2 FRNRAP. V shed 1 base, J shed 0 bases, and the junction held 10 bases outside the gene matches. The CDR3 region is CASGLEKIRGRDSYNEQFF. In nucleotides, the CDR3 is TGTGCTAGTGGTTTGGAAAAAATACGCGGGAGGGACTCCTACAATGAGCAGTTCTTC.

The rearrangement uses TRBV29-1 and TRBJ1-4; D unresolved. There are 12 residues in the CDR3. The V end lost 4 bases, the J end lost 5 bases, and 8 bases lay between the germline ends. Germline CDR1 reads SQVTM; CDR2 reads ANQGSEA. For the CDR3, the DNA is TGCAGCGTTGGGGTACGGAATGAAAAACTGTTTTTT. Protein: CSVGVRNEKLFF.

The chain couples TRBV11-2 to TRBJ2-7; 8 bases map to TRBD1. V lost 2 bases, J lost 5 bases, and 5 bases stayed unmatched. CDR1 SGHAT and CDR2 FQNNGV come from the germline V gene. This CDR3 has 14 amino acids. The CDR3 nucleotides read TGTGCCAGCAGCTTATGGGCAGGGGGCCACGAGCAGTACTTC. Its protein is CASSLWAGGHEQYF.

The chain uses TRBV10-3 and TRBJ1-5; D is possibly TRBD1 (5 bases). CDR1 and CDR2 from the germline V gene are ENHRY and SYGVKD. Between the trimmed V and J ends, which lost 8 bases and 6 bases, there was a span of 20 bases. This CDR3 is built from 15 residues. CDR3 in DNA: TGTGCCATCGGGGACCCTACAGGTGGGTCTCAGCCCCAGCATTTT. Protein: CAIGDPTGGSQPQHF.

V usage is TRBV5-4 and J usage is TRBJ1-2, with TRBD1 as a possible D gene (6 bases). The ends were cut back, 0 bases at V and 2 bases at J, with 11 bases in the middle. The germline CDR1 and CDR2 sequences are SGHNT and YYREEE (reference sequence). CDR3 length: 15 amino acids. The CDR3 loop reads CASSLEGGQNYGYTF. In nucleotides, the CDR3 is TGTGCCAGCAGCTTGGAGGGGGGCCAAAACTATGGCTACACCTTC.

V usage is TRBV7-6 and J usage is TRBJ2-3; D not resolved. V was cut by 5 bases and J by 5 bases, with 14 bases left in between. Germline assignment: CDR1 SGHVS and CDR2 FNYEAQ. The CDR3 is made up of 14 amino acids. The CDR3 here is CASSAVVSQDTQYF. The CDR3, as DNA: TGTGCCAGCAGCGCGGTAGTCTCCCAAGATACGCAGTATTTT.

The rearrangement uses TRBV29-1 and TRBJ2-7; 7 bases are shared with TRBD2. Germline CDR1 SQVTM, CDR2 ANQGSEA. This CDR3 contains 12 residues. The ends lost 4 bases at V and 3 bases at J; junction bases unmatched: 3. CDR3 DNA sequence: TGCAGCGTTGCTGGGGAGGGCTACGAGCAGTACTTC. It yields the protein CSVAGEGYEQYF.

The J gene is TRBJ2-1, the V gene TRBV19; TRBD2 agrees at 12 bases. There are 17 residues in the CDR3. The junction had 9 bases not matched to a gene; V was cut back by 7 bases and J by 2 bases. Germline CDR1 reads LNHDA; CDR2 reads SQIVND (reference sequence). CDR3 sequence reads: CASTGGGLAGTYNEQFF. The CDR3, as DNA: TGTGCCAGTACCGGAGGGGGACTAGCGGGTACCTACAATGAGCAGTTCTTC.

The chain has TRBV30 and TRBJ2-2; D perhaps matches TRBD1 (5 bases). The germline CDR1 and CDR2 sequences are GTSNPN and SVGIG (reference sequence). V was shortened by 0 bases and J by 6 bases, with 17 bases between the two germline ends. This CDR3 comprises 16 residues. The DNA for the CDR3 is TGTGCCTGGAGTGTAATTATGTCCAGGGCGGCCGGGGAGCTGTTTTTT. Translation: CAWSVIMSRAAGELFF. The entire variable domain, with the rest obtained from reference TRBV30 and TRBJ2-2, is as follows: SQTIHQWPATLVQPVGSPLSLECTVEGTSNPNLYWYRQAAGRGLQLLFYSVGIGQISSEVPQNLSASRPQDRQFILSSKKLLLSDSGFYLCAWSVIMSRAAGELFFGEGSRLTVL.

The DNA for the CDR3 is TGTGCCAGCTCCTTCGGGACAGGGACTACCGGGGAGCTGTTTTTT. It specifies CASSFGTGTTGELFF. The chain has TRBV2 and TRBJ2-2; 9 nucleotides agree with TRBD1. Losses at the gene ends were 8 bases for V and 5 bases for J; bases not matched to a gene: 9. CDR1 is SNHLY, CDR2 FYNNEI, per germline. This CDR3 has 15 amino acids.